This passage covers 30 T cell receptor beta chains from one sample sequenced in a study of control samples from healthy donors and cancer patients. Only in-frame clones appear in the TCRdb table, and some are missing; sequencing was by immunoSEQ multiplex PCR. The sample consists of 65,000 to 90,000 clones, 85% to 95% of them appearing once. Sequences were obtained from blood. These receptors were obtained from a woman aged 25 to 39 in good health.

This clone has only one observation. This chain links TRBV30 with TRBJ1-5; D is unclear. V dropped 3 bases and J dropped 3 bases, with 9 bases sitting between them. Germline V lookup: CDR1 GTSNPN, CDR2 SVGIG (reference sequence). The CDR3 contains 13 residues. CDR3 bases: TGTGCCTGGAGCCCCGGGCCCAATCAGCCCCAGCATTTT. Translation: CAWSPGPNQPQHF.

The chain recombines TRBV5-6 with TRBJ2-7; D is unresolved. CDR1 is SGHDT and CDR2 is YYEEEE in the germline V gene. The CDR3 consists of 13 residues. V lost 4 bases, J lost 0 bases, and 8 bases lay in between. The CDR3 spells CASSRGVSYEQYF. The CDR3 DNA reads TGTGCCAGCAGCCGCGGCGTCTCCTACGAGCAGTACTTC.

As DNA, the CDR3 is TGCGCCAGCAGCTCAGGGACGTTAGAAGGGACCCAGTACTTC. Its protein product is CASSSGTLEGTQYF. V is TRBV5-1 and J is TRBJ2-5; D is possibly TRBD1 or TRBD2 (5 bases each). This CDR3 contains 14 residues. Per germline, CDR1 SGHRS and CDR2 YFSETQ. The V end was cut by 3 bases, the J end by 7 bases, with 16 bases between.

As regards this clone: The final CDR3 position lacks the conserved phenylalanine or tryptophan, pointing to a likely read error. No DNA is shown, since the ends of the CDR3 on it are uncertain; the CDR3 is the one TCRdb lists. V is TRBV4-1 and J is TRBJ1-2; the table's D gene call, TRBD1, was not cross checked with the DNA. Per germline, CDR1 MGHRA and CDR2 YSYEKL. The CDR3 is 11 residues long, ends included. This chain's CDR3 is CASSQPQAQDH.

This chain joins TRBV5-1 and TRBJ1-4; D unresolved. V lost 3 bases and J lost 0, with 9 bases in between. CDR3 length: 15 residues. Germline lookup yields CDR1 SGHRS and CDR2 YFSETQ. CDR3 in amino acids: CASSSYTTTNEKLFF. In DNA, the CDR3 is TGCGCCAGCAGCTCATACACCACAACTAATGAAAAACTGTTTTTT.

This sequence joins TRBV5-5 and TRBJ1-1; TRBD1 is a possible D gene (5 bases). With 9 bases removed from V and 0 bases from J, the gap between germline ends came to 12 bases. This CDR3 is built from 13 residues. The germline V gene encodes CDR1 SGHKS and CDR2 YYEKEE (reference sequence). CDR3 coding DNA: TGTGCCACCAAGACAGTTTTGAACACTGAAGCTTTCTTT. Protein: CATKTVLNTEAFF.

The chain uses TRBV30 and TRBJ1-1; 7 positions match TRBD1. V lost 7 bases to trimming and J lost 0 bases; unmatched junction nucleotides: 5. CDR1 is GTSNPN, CDR2 SVGIG, per germline (reference sequence). The CDR3 spans 13 residues. CDR3 nucleotide sequence: TGTGCCTACCGGGACAGCATGAACACTGAAGCTTTCTTT. This translates into CAYRDSMNTEAFF.

The genes are TRBV19 and TRBJ1-2, with 8 bases that match TRBD1. In germline, CDR1 is LNHDA, CDR2 SQIVND (reference sequence). V shed 7 bases and J 8 bases; nucleotides not matched to a gene: 18. This CDR3 has 16 amino acids. The CDR3 DNA sequence: TGTGCCAGTACCACCTTTGGGCGGACAGGGATGGAAGGCTACACCTTC. This sequence encodes CASTTFGRTGMEGYTF.

In DNA form, the CDR3 reads TGTGCCAGCAGTGAAGGACGATGGGGCAATCAGCCCCAGCATTTT. Encoded protein: CASSEGRWGNQPQHF. The chain uses TRBV6-1 and TRBJ1-5; no reliable D call. This CDR3 has 15 residues. Trimming left V 1 base short and J 2 bases short, with 9 bases between. CDR1 and CDR2 from the germline V gene are MNHNS and SASEGT.

The chain recombines TRBV14 with TRBJ2-7; D is perhaps TRBD1 (6 bases). The germline V and J ends were trimmed by 4 bases and 3 bases, with 22 bases remaining between them. This CDR3 region has 17 residues. The germline V gene encodes CDR1 SGHDN and CDR2 FVKESK. Here the CDR3 reads CASSPWTASRSHYEQYV. CDR3 in DNA: TGTGCCAGCAGCCCCTGGACAGCCTCCCGATCACACTACGAGCAGTACGTC.

The chain carries TRBV5-5 and TRBJ1-1; no reliable D call. Germline CDR1 is SGHKS and CDR2 is YYEKEE (reference sequence). The length of the CDR3 is 14 residues. V dropped 4 bases and J dropped 5 bases, with 15 bases sitting between them. CDR3: CASSTPGLETEAFF. The CDR3 nucleotides read TGTGCCAGCAGCACCCCAGGTCTGGAGACTGAAGCTTTCTTT.

V and J are TRBV5-4 and TRBJ1-2, with TRBD1 matching 9 bases. Trimming removed 5 bases from V and 4 bases from J; junction bases left unmatched: 6. Looked up from germline, CDR1 is SGHNT and CDR2 is YYREEE (reference sequence). This CDR3 spans 14 amino acids. CDR3 sequence: CASRLTGGGYGYTF. The CDR3 nucleotides are TGTGCCAGCAGGCTTACAGGGGGCGGCTATGGCTACACCTTC.

This rearrangement joins TRBV6-4 to TRBJ1-1; D unresolved. The germline CDR1 and CDR2 sequences are MRHNA and SNTAGT. V lost 6 bases to trimming and J lost 1 base, with 9 bases between them. This CDR3 has 13 amino acids. This CDR3 is CASRESSNTEAFF. For the CDR3, the DNA is TGTGCCAGCAGAGAGTCCTCGAACACTGAAGCTTTCTTT.

V usage is TRBV12-5 and J usage is TRBJ1-2; 7 positions agree with TRBD1. The CDR3 sequence is 13 residues long. V lost 6 bases to trimming and J lost 8 bases; unmatched junction nucleotides: 9. The germline V gene encodes CDR1 LGHNT and CDR2 FRNRAP. The CDR3 DNA follows: TGTGCTAGTGGGGAAACAGGGGAGGGCGGCTACACCTTC. Translation: CASGETGEGGYTF.

This clone was seen a single time. The V and J genes are TRBV29-1 and TRBJ1-1; the D is unclear. V was shortened by 0 bases and J by 0 bases, with 5 bases between the two germline ends. Germline CDR1 reads SQVTM; CDR2 reads ANQGSEA. The CDR3 loop spans 13 amino acids. The CDR3 DNA is TGCAGCGTTGAAGATGGGCTGAACACTGAAGCTTTCTTT. This codes for CSVEDGLNTEAFF.

The genes are TRBV3-1 (or the pseudogene TRBV3-2) and TRBJ1-1; D is ambiguous. Trimming shortened V by 0 bases and J by 4 bases, and 12 bases separated the two germline ends. Germline CDR1 is LGHDT and CDR2 is YNNKEL (reference sequence). The CDR3 runs 15 residues. CDR3 sequence (DNA): TGTGCCAGCAGCCAAGAGGTGACATCGGCCACTGAAGCTTTCTTT. It yields the protein CASSQEVTSATEAFF.

The J gene is TRBJ2-7, the V gene TRBV3-1 (or the pseudogene TRBV3-2), with TRBD1 matching 10 bases. J was trimmed by 6 bases and V by 2 bases; bases with no gene match: 7. From germline, CDR1 is LGHDT and CDR2 YNNKEL (reference sequence). CDR3 length equals 15 residues. CDR3 region: CASSQSRQGASEQYF. CDR3 nucleotides: TGTGCCAGCAGCCAATCGAGACAGGGGGCTTCCGAGCAGTACTTC.

The rearrangement uses TRBV21-1 and TRBJ1-5; the table gives TRBD1 as D, unverified against the DNA. TRBV21-1 is assigned pseudogene status. CDR3 length: 13 amino acids. The CDR3 protein is CASSTGHHQPQHF. DNA for the CDR3: TGTGCCAGCAGCACGGGACATCATCAGCCCCAGCATTTT.

This clone was detected once. The genes are TRBV7-2 and TRBJ1-5; D call uncertain. The CDR3 has 14 residues. V dropped 5 bases and J dropped 0 bases, with 8 bases sitting between them. Germline lookup yields CDR1 SGHTA and CDR2 FQGNSA. CDR3: CASSPRYSNQPQHF. The DNA for the CDR3 is TGTGCCAGCAGCCCCCGGTATAGCAATCAGCCCCAGCATTTT.

The chain uses TRBV27 and TRBJ2-6, with D possibly being TRBD1 or TRBD2 (5 bases each). Germline CDR1 reads MNHEY; CDR2 reads SMNVEV (reference sequence). Trimming cost V 0 bases and J 4 bases, with 7 bases left between them. This CDR3 comprises 15 residues. CDR3: CASSLSGTGANVLTF. Here the CDR3 DNA reads TGTGCCAGCAGTTTATCAGGGACCGGGGCCAACGTCCTGACTTTC.

The chain recombines TRBV2 with TRBJ1-6, with TRBD1 matching 7 bases. The V segment lost 4 bases and the J segment 9 bases; nucleotides outside the gene matches: 3. This CDR3 region has 13 residues. From germline, CDR1 is SNHLY and CDR2 FYNNEI. The CDR3 sequence: CASSVGGGSPLHF. The CDR3 region has the DNA TGTGCCAGCAGTGTAGGGGGCGGTTCACCCCTCCACTTT.

The V call is TRBV7-3, the J call TRBJ1-6; D possibly corresponds to TRBD1 (5 bases). Trimming stripped 4 bases from V and 7 bases from J, with 11 bases between. There are 14 residues in the CDR3. Germline V gene sequence: CDR1 SGHTA, CDR2 FQGTGA. CDR3 coding DNA: TGTGCCAGCAGCTCCGGGACGGTAAATTCACCCCTCCACTTT. This sequence encodes CASSSGTVNSPLHF.

V and J are TRBV6-1 and TRBJ2-1; 10 bases match TRBD2. This CDR3 is 16 amino acids long. The trim removed 3 bases at V and 3 bases at J, leaving 5 bases unmatched. From germline, CDR1 is MNHNS and CDR2 SASEGT. This chain's CDR3 is CASSDTSGENYNEQFF. The CDR3 DNA reads TGTGCCAGCAGTGATACTAGCGGGGAAAACTACAATGAGCAGTTCTTC.

The chain links TRBV28 to TRBJ2-1; unclear D gene. Per the germline V gene, CDR1 is MDHEN and CDR2 is SYDVKM. The CDR3 consists of 13 residues. V was cut by 4 bases and J by 4 bases, with 8 bases left in between. In DNA, the CDR3 is TGTGCCAGCAGTTCAGGACGGTACAATGAGCAGTTCTTC. It codes for CASSSGRYNEQFF. The full variable domain, in which reference TRBV28 and TRBJ2-1 provide the parts outside the CDR3, is DVKVTQSSRYLVKRTGEKVFLECVQDMDHENMFWYRQDPGLGLRLIYFSYDVKMKEKGDIPEGYSVSREKKERFSLILESASTNQTSMYLCASSSGRYNEQFFGPGTRLTVL.

The genes are TRBV3-1 (or the pseudogene TRBV3-2) and TRBJ1-3; D ambiguous. CDR1 is LGHDT and CDR2 is YNNKEL in the germline V gene (reference sequence). CDR3 size: 13 residues. The V end was cut by 4 bases, the J end by 1 base, with 5 bases between. CDR3 DNA sequence: TGTGCCAGCAGCCCCCTTTCTGGAAACACCATATATTTT. This translates into CASSPLSGNTIYF.

CDR3 amino acids: CASSSEGGVGTDTQYF. In DNA, the CDR3 is TGTGCCAGCAGCTCAGAGGGGGGTGTAGGTACAGATACGCAGTATTTT. The chain is built from TRBV7-6 and TRBJ2-3; D possibly matches TRBD1 or TRBD2 (6 bases each). Germline V gene sequence: CDR1 SGHVS, CDR2 FNYEAQ. The CDR3 runs 16 residues. V was shortened by 4 bases and J by 3 bases, with 17 bases between the two germline ends.

This chain's CDR3 is CASSERTGSYNSPLHF. The DNA of the CDR3 is TGTGCCAGCAGTGAACGGACGGGCTCCTATAATTCACCCCTCCACTTT. V gene TRBV6-1 combines with J gene TRBJ1-6; no clear D. The V gene lost 2 bases and the J gene lost 0 bases, with 8 bases spanning the gap. There are 16 residues in the CDR3. Germline lookup yields CDR1 MNHNS and CDR2 SASEGT.

The chain is built from TRBV5-1 and TRBJ2-5; D is tentatively TRBD1 or TRBD2 (6 bases each). The ends were cut back, 2 bases at V and 5 bases at J, with 10 bases in the middle. The CDR3 has 13 amino acids. Germline V gene sequence: CDR1 SGHRS, CDR2 YFSETQ. The CDR3 region is CASSFEGGETQYF. In DNA form, the CDR3 reads TGCGCCAGCAGCTTTGAAGGGGGGGAGACCCAGTACTTC. Based on the CDR3 plus reference TRBV5-1 and TRBJ2-5, the full variable domain is KAGVTQTPRYLIKTRGQQVTLSCSPISGHRSVSWYQQTPGQGLQFLFEYFSETQRNKGNFPGRFSGRQFSNSRSEMNVSTLELGDSALYLCASSFEGGETQYFGPGTRLLVL.

The DNA for the CDR3 is TGTGCCAGCAGCGATCAGGGGATCGATGGCTACACCTTC. As protein: CASSDQGIDGYTF. The rearrangement joins TRBV7-8 to TRBJ1-2, with D maybe TRBD1 (6 bases). CDR1 is SGHVS, CDR2 FQNEAQ, per germline. V lost 5 bases, J lost 6 bases, and 13 bases lay in between. CDR3 length: 13 residues.

The V call is TRBV12-5, the J call TRBJ1-4; 8 nucleotides match TRBD1. Germline values: CDR1 LGHNT, CDR2 FRNRAP. The ends lost 1 base at V and 8 bases at J; junction bases unmatched: 9. CDR3 length: 16 amino acids. This chain's CDR3 is CASGLGAGTGGEKLFF. As DNA, the CDR3 is TGTGCTAGTGGTTTGGGAGCTGGGACAGGAGGGGAAAAACTGTTTTTT.